This is a list of T cell receptor beta chains from one sample in a study of post-analysis software for immune sequencing data. TCRdb analysed the PCR reads with MiXCR anew, one entry per CDR3 protein. The data show fewer than 900,000 distinct CDR3 sequences, with about half seen just once and roughly 4.9% held by the top ten. The sample was blood. All receptors come from a girl between 10 and 17 years old with multiple sclerosis. CDR3s include the opening cysteine and the closing phenylalanine or tryptophan. A D gene is named only where the DNA matches it firmly. For some rows the clone size is stated as once, few or many, or as a class when expanded; others skip it.

few,TRBJ1-2,.,TRBV7-9,TGTGCCAGCAGCCGTCTCCGAGACAGAGCGAGGCACCCAAACTATGGCTACACCTTC,CASSRLRDRARHPNYGYTF
few,TRBJ1-2,.,TRBV6-5,TGTGCCAGCGGGACACGAAACTATGGCTACACCTTC,CASGTRNYGYTF
.,TRBJ2-5,TRBD2,TRBV20-1,TGCAGTGCCCAACGGGGGGGGAAGGAGTACTTC,CSAQRGGKEYF
.,TRBJ2-7,.,TRBV9,TGTGCCGGCAGCGTACAACCGACAACCTTCCAAGACGAGCAGTACTTC,CAGSVQPTTFQDEQYF
many,TRBJ1-2,TRBD1,TRBV29-1,TGCAGCGTCCCCGGGCAGGGGGTAGGCGGCTACACCTTC,CSVPGQGVGGYTF
.,TRBJ2-7,.,TRBV29-1,TGCAGCGTTGACCAGGGGCCCTACGAGCAGTACTTC,CSVDQGPYEQYF
.,TRBJ2-5,TRBD2,TRBV25-1,TGTGCCAGCATCGGGGGACTAGCGACACAAGAGACCCAGTACTTC,CASIGGLATQETQYF
.,TRBJ2-7,TRBD2,TRBV7-2,TGTGCCAGCAGCTTGACTAGCGGGATCTTCTACGAGCAGTACTTC,CASSLTSGIFYEQYF
few,TRBJ2-7,.,TRBV20-1,TGCAGTGCTAGCCCAGCCACCTACGAGCAGTACTTC,CSASPATYEQYF
.,TRBJ1-2,.,TRBV20-1,TGCAGTGCCACACCCTGGGGAGGCAGTTATGAATTCTATGGCTACACCTTC,CSATPWGGSYEFYGYTF
.,TRBJ2-5,.,TRBV20-1,TGCAGTGCTATCGACGGCGGCCAAGAGACCCAGTACTTC,CSAIDGGQETQYF
few,TRBJ2-1,TRBD2,TRBV7-9,TGTGCCAGCAGCTCCCCGGGACTAGCGGGAGAGGGGGCTCTTAGCTCTGAGCAGTTCTTC,CASSSPGLAGEGALSSEQFF
.,TRBJ2-7,.,TRBV21-1,TGTGCCAGCAGCATATGGGACACCAACTCCTACGAGCAGTACTTC,CASSIWDTNSYEQYF
few,TRBJ1-4,.,TRBV12-3/TRBV12-4,TGTGCCAGCAAACTATCCGGGAAGTCTAATGAAAAACTGTTTTTT,CASKLSGKSNEKLFF